Listed below are T cell receptor beta chains from one sample, sequenced in a study of blood T cell repertoires in COVID-19. Sequencing used immunoSEQ multiplex PCR; TCRdb keeps in-frame clones, though not all of them. The sample has about 130,000 clones, around 88% seen once; the top ten hold approximately 4.5%. Sequenced sample: peripheral blood. The receptors derive from a man aged 60 to 69 with COVID-19, enrolled during active disease. Both conserved end residues are trimmed from each CDR3.

v_call	cdr3_aa
TRBV25-1	ASSEGTGTISGANVLT
TRBV12-2	ASRSDRGRYEQY
TRBV19	ASSIVPLTGTEAF
TRBV5-1	ASTTGTATYEQY
TRBV6-4	ASSSGTVNSPLH
TRBV10-2	ASSENSHYGYT
TRBV19	ASSISTGGYT
TRBV5-1	ASGGKSGAQETQY
TRBV9	ASSPRQGPTNTEAF
TRBV5-4	ASSARQGEETQY
TRBV10-1	ASSDRESGELF
TRBV11-2	ASSRLMRQENYGYT
TRBV2	ASRVGLGADTQY
TRBV19	ASSPKGGDYEQY
TRBV19	ASSISPHRGTEAF
TRBV2	ASKGFEFNEKLF
TRBV10-3	AISDRNVGAGNTIY
TRBV2	ASSQDRAYEQY
TRBV6-5	ASSRRTINYGYT
TRBV21-1	ASSKEGPGVYEQY
TRBV7-9	ASSLGRENTEAF